One sample yielded the 27 T cell receptor beta chains listed below, sequenced in a study of OX40 agonist ivuxolimab in advanced cancers. The library was prepared using the immunoSEQ multiplex PCR assay. TCRdb obtained this table from immuneACCESS and retained in-frame rearrangements with V and J assigned. These tables miss some clones; where compared with another copy, unresolved V genes account for less than half of the shortfall, and the remainder is unexplained. For this sample there are approximately 77,000 clones; about 85% appear just once. Roughly 2.2% of the sample lies in the top ten. Sequencing was performed on CD4+ or CD8+ T cells sorted from blood, taken in a trial of the OX40 agonist ivuxolimab. The origin of the receptors is an adult with an advanced solid tumor such as melanoma, head and neck, liver or kidney cancer.

The V call is TRBV5-6, the J call TRBJ1-6; D remains ambiguous. V gave up 4 bases and J gave up 0 bases, with 11 bases separating them. The CDR3 length is 16 residues. Looked up from germline, CDR1 is SGHDT and CDR2 is YYEEEE. This chain's CDR3 is CASSPHTSSYNSPLHF. The DNA for the CDR3 is TGTGCCAGCAGCCCACATACAAGCTCCTATAATTCACCCCTCCACTTT. Supplemented by reference TRBV5-6 and TRBJ1-6, the full variable domain reads DAGVTQSPTHLIKTRGQQVTLRCSPKSGHDTVSWYQQALGQGPQFIFQYYEEEERQRGNFPDRFSGHQFPNYSSELNVNALLLGDSALYLCASSPHTSSYNSPLHFGNGTRLTVT.

The J gene is TRBJ2-3, the V gene TRBV9, with a possible D match to TRBD1 (6 bases). Germline V CDR1 and CDR2: SGDLS, YYNGEE. This CDR3 has 15 residues. V shed 3 bases and J shed 2 bases, with 13 bases lying between them. The CDR3: CASSADSFYTDTQYF. CDR3 nucleotide sequence: TGTGCCAGCAGCGCGGACAGCTTTTACACAGATACGCAGTATTTT.

This CDR3 reads CASSQTYEQYF. The CDR3 coding sequence is TGTGCCAGCAGCCAGACCTACGAGCAGTACTTC. This sequence joins TRBV6-8 and TRBJ2-7; D remains ambiguous. V dropped 6 bases and J dropped 2 bases, with 5 bases sitting between them. This CDR3 is 11 amino acids long. Germline V gives CDR1 MNHGY, CDR2 SAAAGT.

The chain recombines TRBV21-1 with TRBJ1-5; whether TRBD1, the table's D call, matches the DNA was not checked. TRBV21-1 is given as a pseudogene. The CDR3 sequence is 17 residues long. The CDR3 nucleotides are TGTGCCAGCAGCATGGGGGCCAACCTTTATAGCAATCAGCCCCAGCATTTT. Residues: CASSMGANLYSNQPQHF.

V is TRBV28 and J is TRBJ1-3; D call uncertain. Trimming removed 10 bases at V and 4 bases at J, with 14 bases between. Germline V gene data show CDR1 as MDHEN and CDR2 as SYDVKM. There are 13 residues in the CDR3. The CDR3 nucleotides read TGTGCCACTGCTGTTAGTCGAGGAAACACCATATATTTT. Amino acid sequence: CATAVSRGNTIYF.

In DNA, the CDR3 is TGCGCCAGCAGCCACAAGACTAGCGGGGGGGCATTTGATGCCGGGGAGCTGTTTTTT. Its protein is CASSHKTSGGAFDAGELFF. V and J are TRBV4-1 and TRBJ2-2, with 14 nucleotides matching TRBD2. V trimming: 3 bases; J trimming: 6 bases; junction bases outside the gene matches: 12. The CDR3 consists of 19 residues. Germline CDR1 MGHRA, CDR2 YSYEKL.

The V call is TRBV6-5, the J call TRBJ2-4, with TRBD1 as a possible D gene (5 bases). The V end was cut by 4 bases, the J end by 1 base, with 8 bases between. The germline gives CDR1 MNHEY, CDR2 SVGAGI. The CDR3 consists of 14 residues. CDR3 bases: TGTGCCAGCAGTTCACAGGTTGCCAAAAACATTCAGTACTTC. Its translation is CASSSQVAKNIQYF.

The chain couples TRBV5-1 to TRBJ1-2, with 10 bases fitting TRBD1. The ends lost 1 base at V and 4 bases at J; junction bases unmatched: 4. The CDR3 consists of 15 residues. Germline V gene data show CDR1 as SGHRS and CDR2 as YFSETQ. The CDR3: CASSLQGQGIYGYTF. As DNA, the CDR3 is TGCGCCAGCAGCTTGCAGGGACAGGGGATCTATGGCTACACCTTC.

The CDR3, as DNA: TGTGCCAGCAGTGCGGGACTAGCGGGAGAGGATACGCAGTATTTT. Protein product: CASSAGLAGEDTQYF. This rearrangement joins TRBV6-1 to TRBJ2-3; TRBD2 agrees at 14 bases. Per the germline V gene, CDR1 is MNHNS and CDR2 is SASEGT. The CDR3 extends over 15 amino acids. V was clipped by 4 bases and J by 6 bases; unmatched bases: 3.

The rearrangement links TRBV19 to TRBJ2-5; 8 bases line up with TRBD1. Germline CDR1 LNHDA, CDR2 SQIVND (reference sequence). After removal of 2 bases from V and 5 bases from J, the junction contained 4 bases not matched to a gene. This CDR3 comprises 14 residues. DNA for the CDR3: TGTGCCAGTAGTATAACAGGGGGTACGGAGACCCAGTACTTC. As protein: CASSITGGTETQYF.

The CDR3 DNA reads as TGTGCCAGCAGTGATAGGCACATTCAGTACTTC. It codes for CASSDRHIQYF. The V gene is TRBV6-1, the J gene TRBJ2-4; no definite D call. CDR1 and CDR2 (germline): MNHNS, SASEGT. The CDR3 sequence is 11 residues long. The V end was cut by 3 bases, the J end by 8 bases, with 5 bases between.

The gene calls are TRBV2 and TRBJ2-7; D is ambiguous. Germline CDR1 reads SNHLY; CDR2 reads FYNNEI. Trimming cost V 2 bases and J 0 bases, with 11 bases left between them. The CDR3 spans 15 residues. Here the CDR3 DNA reads TGTGCCAGCAGTGAATCCCTTCCCAGCTCCTACGAGCAGTACTTC. Its translation is CASSESLPSSYEQYF. The full variable domain, in which reference TRBV2 and TRBJ2-7 provide the parts outside the CDR3, is EPEVTQTPSHQVTQMGQEVILRCVPISNHLYFYWYRQILGQKVEFLVSFYNNEISEKSEIFDDQFSVERPDGSNFTLKIRSTKLEDSAMYFCASSESLPSSYEQYFGPGTRLTVT.

The chain has TRBV7-3 and TRBJ2-5, with a possible D match to TRBD1 (5 bases). The CDR3 is 14 residues long. Germline V CDR1 and CDR2: SGHTA, FQGTGA. Trimming shortened V by 5 bases and J by 6 bases, and 16 bases separated the two germline ends. CDR3 DNA: TGTGCCAGCAGCCCCGAAGGGGAAAGAAAGACCCAGTACTTC. This gives the protein CASSPEGERKTQYF.

This clone was counted between two and nine times. The J gene is TRBJ2-3, the V gene TRBV10-1, with D tentatively TRBD1 (7 bases). The ends were cut back, 4 bases at V and 5 bases at J, with 16 bases in the middle. The CDR3 spans 15 residues. Germline CDR1 reads WNHNN; CDR2 reads SYGVQD (reference sequence). The CDR3: CASSVQGGAGDTQYF. The CDR3 DNA sequence: TGCGCCAGCAGTGTCCAGGGGGGCGCGGGAGATACGCAGTATTTT.

The chain employs TRBV19 and TRBJ2-6; no clear D. Per germline, CDR1 LNHDA and CDR2 SQIVND (reference sequence). The ends were cut back, 6 bases at V and 2 bases at J, with 11 bases in the middle. The length of the CDR3 is 15 residues. The CDR3 bases are TGTGCCAGTAGGTCCACTACGCCTGGGGCCAACGTCCTGACTTTC. Amino acids: CASRSTTPGANVLTF.

This clone occurred once. The chain uses TRBV29-1 and TRBJ2-4; D is undetermined. V was cut by 5 bases and J by 0 bases, with 11 bases left in between. This CDR3 has 14 residues. Germline CDR1 reads SQVTM; CDR2 reads ANQGSEA. The DNA for the CDR3 is TGCAGCGTTAGGGCAGCTCTAGCCAAAAACATTCAGTACTTC. It translates to CSVRAALAKNIQYF.

The rearrangement links TRBV11-3 to TRBJ2-1; D possibly corresponds to TRBD1 (6 bases). The CDR3 has 15 residues. Germline loops: CDR1 SGHNT, CDR2 YENEEA. The germline V and J ends were trimmed by 1 base and 0 bases, with 7 bases remaining between them. The CDR3 coding sequence is TGTGCCAGCAGCTTAGTAGGGGGCTCCTACAATGAGCAGTTCTTC. Amino acids: CASSLVGGSYNEQFF.

The gene calls are TRBV5-1 and TRBJ1-4; tentatively, D is TRBD1 (5 bases). This CDR3 has 15 amino acids. The germline V gene encodes CDR1 SGHRS and CDR2 YFSETQ. With 7 bases removed from V and 0 bases from J, the gap between germline ends came to 13 bases. This CDR3 is CASGEGSATNEKLFF. CDR3 sequence (DNA): TGCGCCAGCGGGGAGGGGAGTGCAACTAATGAAAAACTGTTTTTT.

This sequence joins TRBV11-2 and TRBJ2-4, with 10 bases fitting TRBD2. CDR3 size: 16 residues. V shed 4 bases, J shed 5 bases, and the junction held 8 bases outside the gene matches. The germline gives CDR1 SGHAT, CDR2 FQNNGV. Here the CDR3 reads CASSYRAGGRENIQYF. In nucleotides, the CDR3 is TGTGCCAGCAGCTACAGAGCGGGGGGGCGCGAAAACATTCAGTACTTC.

The genes are TRBV4-3 and TRBJ1-2; D not resolved. Trimming cost V 0 bases and J 1 base, with 6 bases left between them. The CDR3 extends over 14 amino acids. CDR1 and CDR2 from the germline V gene are LGHNA and YSLEER. The CDR3: CASSQEIGNYGYTF. CDR3 nucleotide sequence: TGCGCCAGCAGCCAAGAGATTGGTAACTATGGCTACACCTTC.

The V and J genes are TRBV30 and TRBJ1-2, with 7 nucleotides matching TRBD1. The V gene's germline CDR1 is GTSNPN and CDR2 SVGIG (reference sequence). CDR3 length equals 13 residues. Losses at the gene ends were 2 bases for V and 5 bases for J; bases not matched to a gene: 5. The CDR3 DNA reads as TGTGCCTGGAGTACCAGGGGGAGGTATGGCTACACCTTC. It is translated as CAWSTRGRYGYTF.

The CDR3 coding sequence is TGTGCCACCAGCAGAGATCAGGGTAGCGGGGGGCTAAACACCGGGGAGCTGTTTTTT. As protein: CATSRDQGSGGLNTGELFF. The chain links TRBV15 to TRBJ2-2; 10 bases align to TRBD2. In germline, CDR1 is LNHNV, CDR2 YYDKDF (reference sequence). This CDR3 is 19 amino acids long. The V segment lost 0 bases and the J segment 2 bases; nucleotides outside the gene matches: 9.

The genes are TRBV5-5 and TRBJ1-3, with TRBD1 matching over 8 bases. Germline CDR1 and CDR2: SGHKS and YYEKEE (reference sequence). The CDR3 is 15 amino acids. With V trimmed by 0 bases and J by 7 bases, 6 bases remained unmatched. The CDR3 loop is CASSLGTGFSNTIYF. In DNA form, the CDR3 reads TGTGCCAGCAGCTTGGGGACAGGGTTTAGTAACACCATATATTTT.

The CDR3 spells CASSPGLAGDNEQFF. CDR3 sequence (DNA): TGTGCCAGCTCACCAGGGCTAGCGGGGGACAATGAGCAGTTCTTC. The gene calls are TRBV18 and TRBJ2-1, with TRBD2 identical over 10 bases. V trimming: 2 bases; J trimming: 5 bases; junction bases outside the gene matches: 3. CDR1 KGHSH and CDR2 LQKENI come from the germline V gene. CDR3 length: 15 residues.

The gene calls are TRBV6-5 and TRBJ2-1; the D gene is possibly TRBD1 (6 bases). Germline CDR1 MNHEY, CDR2 SVGAGI. The CDR3 totals 15 residues. V dropped 2 bases and J dropped 8 bases, with 16 bases sitting between them. The CDR3 bases are TGTGCCAGCAGTTACATGGGGGCCACGGGCGATGAGCAGTTCTTC. Residues: CASSYMGATGDEQFF.

This clone was observed a single time. V usage is TRBV7-6 and J usage is TRBJ2-3; D unclear. With 5 bases removed from V and 10 bases from J, the gap between germline ends came to 10 bases. The CDR3 totals 11 residues. CDR1 SGHVS and CDR2 FNYEAQ come from the germline V gene. CDR3 residues: CASSPGFPQYF. The CDR3, as DNA: TGTGCCAGCAGCCCTGGATTTCCGCAGTATTTT.

The J gene is TRBJ2-1, the V gene TRBV2; 10 bases align to TRBD2. The CDR3 covers 14 residues. Trimming took 8 bases from V and 10 from J; bases not matched to a gene: 11. Germline CDR1 is SNHLY and CDR2 is FYNNEI. CDR3 DNA: TGTGCCAGCTCAGCTAGCGGGAGTATGAAGGAGCAGTTCTTC. This codes for CASSASGSMKEQFF. Using reference TRBV2 and TRBJ2-1 for the parts outside the CDR3, the full variable domain is EPEVTQTPSHQVTQMGQEVILRCVPISNHLYFYWYRQILGQKVEFLVSFYNNEISEKSEIFDDQFSVERPDGSNFTLKIRSTKLEDSAMYFCASSASGSMKEQFFGPGTRLTVL.